This T cell receptor beta chain was recorded in a study of beta chain features in type 1 diabetes. About the study: Across every sample, 107,917,701 sorted cells were examined in total.

Every bit of the isolated RNA underwent reverse transcription, so sequencing read expressed TCRB transcripts. Repertoires were generated with immunoSEQ multiplex PCR, while TCRdb's copy carries only in-frame clones and drops some. Of some 52,000 clones listed, under 45% are singletons. The CDR3 runs to 12 residues. V lost 6 bases, J lost 7 bases, and 12 bases lay in between. Germline CDR1 and CDR2: MDHEN and SYDVKM. Study-wide points: VDJ junctions from patients with type 1 diabetes contained fewer insertions and more deletions. In all four CD4+ subsets, TCRB CDR3 length was significantly, moderately reduced in type 1 diabetes.

CD4+ naive, central memory, regulatory and stem cell-like memory cells were sorted via CD45RO/CCR7/CD25/CD127/CD95/CD27. Each of the sorted populations had a purity greater than 95%. This clone was counted a single time. As yet, its antigen is unknown. This sequence was found in a man between 25 and 39 years old with type 1 diabetes. Input material: Tregs from blood. The chain has TRBV28 and TRBJ1-2, with D perhaps matching TRBD1 (6 bases). CDR3 loop: CASRDSGSGYTF. CDR3 in DNA: TGTGCCAGCAGGGACAGCGGATCTGGCTACACCTTC.